This TCR beta chain originates from a study of vaccination effects on CD4 cells after COVID-19. Overall study results and limits: Just 1 of 255 vaccine-induced clones in healthy recipients was cross-reactive. Early post-infection timepoints were absent, and convalescent patients were few.

ViraFEST assay sequencing came after antigen-specific CD4+ T cells were expanded with viral peptide pools. The culture ran for roughly ten days before CD4+ T cells were isolated. Vaccinated participants had no history of SARS-CoV-2 infection and tested negative for nucleocapsid antibodies. The culture medium for around 2 million PBMC per well included 8.5 to 10 IU/ml IL-2 and 9 to 10 ug/ml peptides. IL-2 medium was substituted for half the medium on days 3 and 7. V shed 2 bases and J shed 1 base, with 9 bases lying between them. Germline CDR1 SGHTA, CDR2 FQGTGA. This CDR3 has 15 amino acids. Only in-frame clones appear in the TCRdb table, and some are missing; sequencing was by immunoSEQ multiplex PCR. The sample has about 43,000 clones, around 78% seen once. This clone was observed a few times. Its antigen remains unidentified.

Sequencing was performed on CD4+ T cells from PBMCs cultured with SARS-CoV-2 spike peptides, taken before COVID-19 vaccination. The sequence derives from a human donor who received a COVID-19 vaccine. The J gene is TRBJ1-5, the V gene TRBV7-3, with D tentatively TRBD1 (5 bases). The CDR3 sequence is CASSLYAGSNQPQHF. The DNA for the CDR3 is TGTGCCAGCAGCTTATATGCAGGGAGCAATCAGCCCCAGCATTTT.